This T cell receptor (beta chain) was retrieved from a study of spatial heterogeneity in lung cancer. Looking at the study overall: Alpha-chain sequences were detected in numbers that were consistently lower than beta-chain sequences. Study conclusions and caveats: Tumor TCRs that were ubiquitous and expanded showed up in blood more at resection than follow-up.

Documented time point: sample taken at primary tumor resection. Sequencing was performed on whole RNA extracted from tumor and nontumor lung tissue, or from frozen PBMC, and the material was left unsorted. V was trimmed by 7 bases and J by 2 bases, leaving 4 bases between them. The germline gives CDR1 MNHEY, CDR2 SVGEGT. The CDR3 spans 11 residues. The study tagged each TCR cDNA molecule with a unique molecular identifier. TCRdb redid the calling of the 5' RACE reads with MiXCR, one entry per CDR3 protein. The sample carries around 60,000 distinct CDR3 sequences, 8% to 9% recorded once. This clonotype appeared a few times. Its antigen is currently unknown.

Specimen: PBMCs, collected at surgery. This sequence joins TRBV6-2 or TRBV6-3 and TRBJ2-3; D not certain. The receptor's source is a female donor with early-stage non-small cell lung cancer. CDR3 amino acids: CASMLTDTQYF. The CDR3 DNA reads TGTGCCAGCATGCTCACAGATACGCAGTATTTT.